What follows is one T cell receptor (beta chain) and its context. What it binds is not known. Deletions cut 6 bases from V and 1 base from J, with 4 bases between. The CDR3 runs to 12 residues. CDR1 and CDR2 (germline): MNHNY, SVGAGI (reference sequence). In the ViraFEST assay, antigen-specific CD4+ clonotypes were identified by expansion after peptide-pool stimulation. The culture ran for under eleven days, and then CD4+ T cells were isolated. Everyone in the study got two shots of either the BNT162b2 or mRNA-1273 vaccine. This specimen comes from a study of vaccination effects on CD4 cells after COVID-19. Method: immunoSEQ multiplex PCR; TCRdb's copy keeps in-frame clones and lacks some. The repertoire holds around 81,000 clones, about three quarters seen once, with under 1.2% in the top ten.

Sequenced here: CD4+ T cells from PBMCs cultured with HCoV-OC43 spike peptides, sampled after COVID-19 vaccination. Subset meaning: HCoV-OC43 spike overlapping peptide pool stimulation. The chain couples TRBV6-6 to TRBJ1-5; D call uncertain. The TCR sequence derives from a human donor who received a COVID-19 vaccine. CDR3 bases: TGTGCCAGCAGCAGAAGCAATCAGCCCCAGCATTTT. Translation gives CASSRSNQPQHF.